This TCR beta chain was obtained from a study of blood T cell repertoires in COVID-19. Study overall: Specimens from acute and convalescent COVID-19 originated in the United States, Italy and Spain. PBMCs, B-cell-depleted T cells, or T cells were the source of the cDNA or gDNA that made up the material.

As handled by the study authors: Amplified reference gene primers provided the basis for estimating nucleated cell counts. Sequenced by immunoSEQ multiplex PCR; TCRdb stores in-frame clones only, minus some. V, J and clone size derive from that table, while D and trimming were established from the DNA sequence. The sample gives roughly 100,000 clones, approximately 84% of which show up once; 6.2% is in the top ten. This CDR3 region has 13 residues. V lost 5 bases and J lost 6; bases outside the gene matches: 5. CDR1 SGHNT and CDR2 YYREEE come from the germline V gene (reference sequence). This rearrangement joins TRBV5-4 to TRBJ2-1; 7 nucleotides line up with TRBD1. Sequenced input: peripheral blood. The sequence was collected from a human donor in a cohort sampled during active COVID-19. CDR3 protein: CASSPRDSNEQFF. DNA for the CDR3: TGTGCCAGCAGTCCCCGGGACAGCAATGAGCAGTTCTTC.